This TCR beta chain originates from a study of blood T cell repertoires in COVID-19. Study-wide background: Sites across the United States, Italy and Spain contributed samples from acute and convalescent COVID-19. Sample material is recorded as cDNA or gDNA derived from T cells, B-cell-depleted T cells, or PBMCs.

Seattle-derived patients entered the study during active infection and were followed longitudinally. Unmatched junction bases numbered 4, after V lost 2 bases and J lost 4 bases. In germline, CDR1 is MNHEY, CDR2 SVGAGI. The CDR3 runs to 15 residues. Sequencing used immunoSEQ multiplex PCR; TCRdb keeps in-frame clones, though not all of them. The sample shows approximately 480,000 clones, 89% of them seen only once. The sequence came from a man between 18 and 35 years old with COVID-19, enrolled during active disease. The chain is built from TRBV6-5 and TRBJ1-1; 10 nucleotides match TRBD1. Input material: peripheral blood. The CDR3 is CASSYAGQGLTEAFF. The CDR3 nucleotides are TGTGCCAGCAGTTACGCGGGACAGGGGCTCACTGAAGCTTTCTTT.